Below are 15 T cell receptor beta chains sequenced from a single sample in a study of T cell responses to AZD1222 COVID-19 vaccine. Here immunoSEQ multiplex PCR was the method, and the copy in TCRdb shows in-frame clones only, minus some. The sample shows 65,000 or so clones, 65% to 85% of them seen only once. Sequences were derived from peripheral blood, sampled on day 0 of AZD1222 vaccination. Every receptor here comes from an adult in good health.

This chain connects TRBV27 to TRBJ1-5, with D maybe TRBD1 (5 bases). Trimming took off 3 bases at V and 3 bases at J, with 15 bases between the two ends. CDR3 size: 16 residues. CDR1 and CDR2 from the germline V gene are MNHEY and SMNVEV (reference sequence). The CDR3: CASSLSGTGDNQPQHF. The CDR3 DNA reads TGTGCCAGCAGTTTGTCCGGGACGGGCGACAATCAGCCCCAGCATTTT.

The chain links TRBV3-1 (or the pseudogene TRBV3-2) to TRBJ1-1, with D uncertain. The CDR3 extends over 14 amino acids. The germline gives CDR1 LGHDT, CDR2 YNNKEL (reference sequence). V was clipped by 4 bases and J by 3 bases, with 12 bases between them. The CDR3 is CASSPMGGDTEAFF. The CDR3 coding sequence is TGTGCCAGCAGCCCTATGGGAGGCGACACTGAAGCTTTCTTT.

The J gene is TRBJ1-1, the V gene TRBV7-5. TRBV7-5 is a pseudogene segment. The CDR3 totals 18 residues. This CDR3 is CARSFCGNPGTLNTEAFF. CDR3 sequence (DNA): TGTGCCAGAAGCTTTTGCGGGAACCCAGGGACCCTGAACACTGAAGCTTTCTTT.

The chain employs TRBV6-5 and TRBJ1-5; no definite D call. Germline CDR1 reads MNHEY; CDR2 reads SVGAGI. The CDR3 is 14 residues long. V was clipped by 7 bases and J by 2 bases, with 12 bases between them. In DNA, the CDR3 is TGTGCCAGCACCATATTACGGGGCAATCAGCCCCAGCATTTT. The encoded protein is CASTILRGNQPQHF.

This clone was picked up a small number of times. This CDR3 reads CASSLVWALNYGYTF. In nucleotides, the CDR3 is TGTGCCAGCAGCTTAGTCTGGGCGTTGAACTATGGCTACACCTTC. The gene calls are TRBV7-2 and TRBJ1-2; D gene uncertain. The CDR3 runs to 15 residues. V lost 1 base and J 2 bases, leaving 11 bases between the germline ends. Germline CDR1 SGHTA, CDR2 FQGNSA.

The J gene is TRBJ1-5, the V gene TRBV30; a weak D match, TRBD1 (5 bases). Between the trimmed V and J ends, which lost 3 bases and 2 bases, there was a span of 11 bases. Germline CDR1 is GTSNPN and CDR2 is SVGIG (reference sequence). This CDR3 contains 14 residues. Written as DNA, the CDR3 is TGTGCCTGGAGCCTGGGGGTGGGCAATCAGCCCCAGCATTTT. This sequence encodes CAWSLGVGNQPQHF.

The chain uses TRBV29-1 and TRBJ1-6; D not certain. Trimming took 4 bases from V and 3 from J, leaving 7 bases between them. Germline CDR1 reads SQVTM; CDR2 reads ANQGSEA. The CDR3 totals 13 residues. DNA of the CDR3: TGCAGCGTTGCCCAGTTCTATAATTCACCCCTCCACTTT. Protein: CSVAQFYNSPLHF.

The chain links TRBV28 to TRBJ1-1; D gene uncertain. V was pared by 0 bases and J by 1 base, with 9 bases between. CDR3 length: 15 residues. Germline lookup yields CDR1 MDHEN and CDR2 SYDVKM. The CDR3 spells CASSLWTPSNTEAFF. The CDR3 region has the DNA TGTGCCAGCAGTTTATGGACACCGTCGAACACTGAAGCTTTCTTT.

This sequence joins TRBV7-9 and TRBJ2-7; the match to TRBD2 covers 8 bases. Germline V gives CDR1 SEHNR, CDR2 FQNEAQ (reference sequence). J was trimmed by 7 bases and V by 3 bases; bases with no gene match: 8. The CDR3 covers 14 residues. DNA of the CDR3: TGTGCCAGCAGCTTTGGTACTAGCGGTGATGAGCAGTACTTC. Translating gives CASSFGTSGDEQYF.

The genes are TRBV2 and TRBJ2-2, with TRBD2 matching 7 bases. V was clipped by 9 bases and J by 5 bases; unmatched bases: 9. From germline, CDR1 is SNHLY and CDR2 FYNNEI. The CDR3 sequence is 14 residues long. The CDR3 loop is CARATRAGTGELFF. CDR3 nucleotides: TGTGCCAGGGCGACTAGAGCGGGGACCGGGGAGCTGTTTTTT.

This chain joins TRBV30 and TRBJ2-7; 7 positions agree with TRBD2. Germline assignment: CDR1 GTSNPN and CDR2 SVGIG (reference sequence). The trim removed 5 bases at V and 5 bases at J, leaving 6 bases unmatched. The length of the CDR3 is 12 residues. CDR3 DNA sequence: TGTGCCTGGGGCCAGCGGGGCAACGAGCAGTACTTC. Protein sequence: CAWGQRGNEQYF.

The V gene is TRBV5-6, the J gene TRBJ1-2, with 7 positions matching TRBD1. J lost 1 base, V lost 4 bases, and 7 bases had no gene match. This CDR3 has 15 residues. The germline V gene has CDR1 SGHDT and CDR2 YYEEEE. For the CDR3, the DNA is TGTGCCAGCAGCCGAAGGGACAGCTTTAACTATGGCTACACCTTC. This sequence encodes CASSRRDSFNYGYTF.

The chain recombines TRBV9 with TRBJ1-2; the D gene is possibly TRBD1 (5 bases). CDR3 size: 14 residues. V was cut by 4 bases and J by 5 bases, with 15 bases left in between. The germline gives CDR1 SGDLS, CDR2 YYNGEE. The CDR3, as DNA: TGTGCCAGCAGCTTCACCCCGGAGGGGTATGGCTACACCTTC. This codes for CASSFTPEGYGYTF.

The table lists this clone with many counts. The chain recombines TRBV6-5 with TRBJ2-7; 10 bases fit TRBD2. The CDR3 runs to 14 residues. The V segment lost 5 bases and the J segment 6 bases; nucleotides outside the gene matches: 7. The V gene's germline CDR1 is MNHEY and CDR2 SVGAGI. The CDR3 DNA reads TGTGCCAGCAGTCCCCTAGCGGGGGTCGGCGAGCAGTACTTC. It codes for CASSPLAGVGEQYF.

V gene TRBV15 combines with J gene TRBJ1-5; TRBD1 might be the D (6 bases). Trimming left V 0 bases short and J 5 bases short, with 11 bases between. Germline V gene data show CDR1 as LNHNV and CDR2 as YYDKDF (reference sequence). The CDR3 loop spans 15 amino acids. The CDR3 nucleotides read TGTGCCACCAGCAGAGAAGGACAGAGGGATCAGCCCCAGCATTTT. Its translation: CATSREGQRDQPQHF. The whole variable domain, remainder taken from reference TRBV15 and TRBJ1-5, is DAMVIQNPRYQVTQFGKPVTLSCSQTLNHNVMYWYQQKSSQAPKLLFHYYDKDFNNEADTPDNFQSRRPNTSFCFLDIRSPGLGDTAMYLCATSREGQRDQPQHFGDGTRLSIL.